Given below is one T cell receptor (beta chain) in context. Its cognate antigen is unknown. This entry comes from a study of CD8 T cells in Susac syndrome. Regarding the study as a whole: In its TCR sequencing and HLA analysis, the study acknowledged that the number of individuals was relatively small.

RNA was extracted with the RNeasy kit, and a quantity of roughly 0.5 to 1 ug was reverse transcribed using random hexamers. By means of immunoSEQ multiplex PCR, TCR beta CDR3 spanning 54 Vbeta and 13 Jbeta underwent amplification. TCRdb independently ran MiXCR on the immunoSEQ multiplex PCR reads; one entry per CDR3 protein. The top ten hold over 0.09% of the sample, which has some 300,000 distinct CDR3 sequences, about 85% seen once. The V and J ends lost 4 bases and 5 bases, in that order; junction bases with no gene match: 12. Per germline, CDR1 SGDLS and CDR2 YYNGEE. This CDR3 has 15 amino acids. The sequenced target, TCR beta, came from blood CD8+ and CD4+ T cells. TEMRA cells underwent FACS enrichment and CD8+ and CD4+ T cells underwent negative isolation.

The sample comprised CD8+ T cells from PBMCs. The clonotype originates from a human donor with multiple sclerosis. The rearrangement links TRBV9 to TRBJ2-7; TRBD1 agrees at 7 bases. DNA for the CDR3: TGTGCCAGCAGCCTTCGAACAGGGGATTTCAACGAGCAGTACTTC. This translates into CASSLRTGDFNEQYF. Full variable domain (outside the CDR3, taken from reference TRBV9 and TRBJ2-7): DSGVTQTPKHLITATGQRVTLRCSPRSGDLSVYWYQQSLDQGLQFLIQYYNGEERAKGNILERFSAQQFPDLHSELNLSSLELGDSALYFCASSLRTGDFNEQYFGPGTRLTVT.